This section outlines one T cell receptor (beta chain) sequence together with its context. Generated by immunoSEQ multiplex PCR, the TCRdb table keeps only in-frame clones and is missing some. Of roughly 150,000 clones listed, 76% were seen once; the top ten hold around 3.4%. This specimen comes from a study of blood T cell repertoires in COVID-19. Study-level information: PBMCs, B-cell-depleted T cells, or T cells were the source of the cDNA or gDNA that made up the material.

Trimming left V 4 bases short and J 0 bases short, with 15 bases between. The germline V gene encodes CDR1 MNHNY and CDR2 SVGAGI (reference sequence). The CDR3 is 16 amino acids. The chain couples TRBV6-6 to TRBJ1-1, with D possibly being TRBD1 (5 bases). This TCR came from a woman of 80 years or more with acute or convalescent COVID-19. Sequenced input: peripheral blood. DNA of the CDR3: TGTGCCAGCAGTTCCAGACAGTCACCCATGAACACTGAAGCTTTCTTT. This translates into CASSSRQSPMNTEAFF.